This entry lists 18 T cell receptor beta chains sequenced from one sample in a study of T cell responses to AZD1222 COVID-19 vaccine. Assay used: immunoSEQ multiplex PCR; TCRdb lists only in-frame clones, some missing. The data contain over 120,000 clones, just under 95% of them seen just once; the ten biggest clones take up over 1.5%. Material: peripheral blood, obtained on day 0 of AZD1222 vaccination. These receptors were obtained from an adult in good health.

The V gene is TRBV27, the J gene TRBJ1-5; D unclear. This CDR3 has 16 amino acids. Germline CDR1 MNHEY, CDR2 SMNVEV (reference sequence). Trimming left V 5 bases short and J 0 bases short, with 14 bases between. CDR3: CASSPRAGPSNQPQHF. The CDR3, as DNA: TGTGCCAGCAGTCCAAGAGCGGGCCCTAGCAATCAGCCCCAGCATTTT.

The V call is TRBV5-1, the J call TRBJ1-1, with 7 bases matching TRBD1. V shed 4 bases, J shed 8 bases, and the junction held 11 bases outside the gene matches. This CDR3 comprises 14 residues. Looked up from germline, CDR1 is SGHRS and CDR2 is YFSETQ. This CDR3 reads CASSTGQPGVEAFF. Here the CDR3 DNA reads TGCGCCAGCAGCACGGGACAGCCAGGCGTAGAAGCTTTCTTT.

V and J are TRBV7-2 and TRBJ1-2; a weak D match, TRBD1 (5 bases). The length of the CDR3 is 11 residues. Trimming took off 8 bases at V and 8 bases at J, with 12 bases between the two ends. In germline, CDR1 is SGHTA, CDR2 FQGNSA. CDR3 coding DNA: TGTGCCAGCTGGGGCCTCGGGGGCTACACCTTC. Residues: CASWGLGGYTF.

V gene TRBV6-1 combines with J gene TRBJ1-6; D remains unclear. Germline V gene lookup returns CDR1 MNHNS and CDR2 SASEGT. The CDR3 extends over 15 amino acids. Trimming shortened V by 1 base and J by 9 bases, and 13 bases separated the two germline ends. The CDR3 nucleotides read TGTGCCAGCAGTGAAGAGGCACCGTCCCGTTCACCCCTCCACTTT. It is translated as CASSEEAPSRSPLHF.

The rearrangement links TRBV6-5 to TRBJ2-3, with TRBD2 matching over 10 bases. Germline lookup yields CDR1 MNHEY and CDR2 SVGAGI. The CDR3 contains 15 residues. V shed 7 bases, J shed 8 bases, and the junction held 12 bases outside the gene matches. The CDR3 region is CASTPGLAGVGTQYF. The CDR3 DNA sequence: TGTGCCAGCACTCCGGGGCTAGCGGGAGTGGGTACGCAGTATTTT.

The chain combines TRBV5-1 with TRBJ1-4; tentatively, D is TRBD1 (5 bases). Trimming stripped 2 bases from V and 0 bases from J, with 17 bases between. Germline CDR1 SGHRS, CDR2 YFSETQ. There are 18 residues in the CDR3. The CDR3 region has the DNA TGCGCCAGCAGCTTACAGGTCAGAAGCCCAACAACTAATGAAAAACTGTTTTTT. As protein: CASSLQVRSPTTNEKLFF.

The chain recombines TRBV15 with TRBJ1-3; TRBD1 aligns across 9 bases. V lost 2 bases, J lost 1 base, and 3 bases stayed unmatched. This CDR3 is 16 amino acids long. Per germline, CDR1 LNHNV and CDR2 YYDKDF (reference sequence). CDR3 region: CATSRRQGDSGNTIYF. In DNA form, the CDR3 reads TGTGCCACCAGCAGAAGACAGGGGGATTCTGGAAACACCATATATTTT.

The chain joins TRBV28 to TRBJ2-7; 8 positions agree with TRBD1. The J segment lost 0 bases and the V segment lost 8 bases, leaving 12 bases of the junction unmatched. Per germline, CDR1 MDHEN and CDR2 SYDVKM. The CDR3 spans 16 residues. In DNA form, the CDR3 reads TGTGCCAGCTCATCAACCGGGACAGGCCTCTCCTACGAGCAGTACTTC. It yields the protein CASSSTGTGLSYEQYF.

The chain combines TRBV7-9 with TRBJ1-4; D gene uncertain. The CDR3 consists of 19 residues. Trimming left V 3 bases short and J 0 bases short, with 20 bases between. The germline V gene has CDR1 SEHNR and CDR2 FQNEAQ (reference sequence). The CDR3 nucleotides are TGTGCCAGCAGCTTTAAGACGCGGACCCGTCCCTCAACTAATGAAAAACTGTTTTTT. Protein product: CASSFKTRTRPSTNEKLFF.

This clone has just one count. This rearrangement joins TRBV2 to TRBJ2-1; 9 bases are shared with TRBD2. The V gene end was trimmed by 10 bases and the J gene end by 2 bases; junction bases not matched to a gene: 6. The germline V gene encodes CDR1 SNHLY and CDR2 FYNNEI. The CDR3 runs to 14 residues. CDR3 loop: CAISWTSAYNEQFF. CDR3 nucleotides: TGTGCCATAAGTTGGACTAGCGCCTACAATGAGCAGTTCTTC.

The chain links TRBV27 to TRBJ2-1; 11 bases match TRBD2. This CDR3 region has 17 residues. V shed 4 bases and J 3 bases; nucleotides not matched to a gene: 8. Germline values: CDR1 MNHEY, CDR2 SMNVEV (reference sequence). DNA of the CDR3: TGTGCCAGCAGTTCCCCTCTAGCGGGAGGACACTACAATGAGCAGTTCTTC. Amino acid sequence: CASSSPLAGGHYNEQFF.

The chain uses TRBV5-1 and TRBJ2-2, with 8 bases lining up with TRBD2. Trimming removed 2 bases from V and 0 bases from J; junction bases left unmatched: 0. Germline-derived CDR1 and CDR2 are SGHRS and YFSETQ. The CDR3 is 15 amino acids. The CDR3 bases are TGCGCCAGCAGCTTACTAGCGGCGAACACCGGGGAGCTGTTTTTT. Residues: CASSLLAANTGELFF.

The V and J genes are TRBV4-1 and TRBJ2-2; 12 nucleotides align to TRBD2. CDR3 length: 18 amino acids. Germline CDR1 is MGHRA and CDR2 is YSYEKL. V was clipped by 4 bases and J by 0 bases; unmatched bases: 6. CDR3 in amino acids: CASSLRLAGASNTGELFF. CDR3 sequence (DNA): TGCGCCAGCAGCCTTCGACTAGCGGGAGCGTCGAACACCGGGGAGCTGTTTTTT.

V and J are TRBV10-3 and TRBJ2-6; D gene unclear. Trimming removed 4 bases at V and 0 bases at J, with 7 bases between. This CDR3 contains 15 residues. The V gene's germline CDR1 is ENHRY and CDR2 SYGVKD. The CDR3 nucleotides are TGTGCCATCAGTGGGGTCGGCTCTGGGGCCAACGTCCTGACTTTC. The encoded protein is CAISGVGSGANVLTF.

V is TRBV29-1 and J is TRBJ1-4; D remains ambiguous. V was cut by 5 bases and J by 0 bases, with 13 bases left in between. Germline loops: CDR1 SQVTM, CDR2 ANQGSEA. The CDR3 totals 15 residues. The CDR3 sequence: CSVNDVGSTNEKLFF. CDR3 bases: TGCAGCGTTAACGATGTGGGGTCAACTAATGAAAAACTGTTTTTT.

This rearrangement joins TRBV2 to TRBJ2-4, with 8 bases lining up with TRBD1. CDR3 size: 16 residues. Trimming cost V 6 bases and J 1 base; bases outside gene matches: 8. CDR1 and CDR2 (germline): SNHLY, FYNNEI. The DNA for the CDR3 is TGTGCCAGCAGAGAGGACAGGGCAACCGCCAAAAACATTCAGTACTTC. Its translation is CASREDRATAKNIQYF.

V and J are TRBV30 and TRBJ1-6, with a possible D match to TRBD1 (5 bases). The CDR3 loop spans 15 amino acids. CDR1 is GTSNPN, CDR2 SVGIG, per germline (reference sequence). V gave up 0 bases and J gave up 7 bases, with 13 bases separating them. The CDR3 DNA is TGTGCCTGGAGTGTAGGGACGTCTGAGAATTCACCCCTCCACTTT. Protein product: CAWSVGTSENSPLHF.

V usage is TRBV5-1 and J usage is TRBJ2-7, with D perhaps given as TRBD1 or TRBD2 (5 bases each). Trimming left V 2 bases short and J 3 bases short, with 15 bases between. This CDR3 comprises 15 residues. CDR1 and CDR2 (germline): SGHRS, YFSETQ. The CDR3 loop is CASSFGTNVGYEQYF. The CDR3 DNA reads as TGCGCCAGCAGCTTCGGGACCAACGTCGGCTACGAGCAGTACTTC.